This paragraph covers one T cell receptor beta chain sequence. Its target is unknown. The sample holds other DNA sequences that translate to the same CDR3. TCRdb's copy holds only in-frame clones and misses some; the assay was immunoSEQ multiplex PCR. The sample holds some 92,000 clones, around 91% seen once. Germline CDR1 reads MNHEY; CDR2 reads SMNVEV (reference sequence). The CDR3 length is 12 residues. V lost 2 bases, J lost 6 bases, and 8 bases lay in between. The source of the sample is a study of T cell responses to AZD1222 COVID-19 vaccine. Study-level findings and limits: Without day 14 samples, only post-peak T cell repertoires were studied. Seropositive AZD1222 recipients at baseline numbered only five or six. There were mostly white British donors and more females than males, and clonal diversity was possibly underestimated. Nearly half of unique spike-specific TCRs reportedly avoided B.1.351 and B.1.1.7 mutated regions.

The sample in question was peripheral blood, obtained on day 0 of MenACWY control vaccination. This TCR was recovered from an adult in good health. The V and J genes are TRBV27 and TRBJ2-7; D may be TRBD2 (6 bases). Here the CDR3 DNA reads TGTGCCAGCAGTTTAATCGGGGGCGAGCAGTACTTC. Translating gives CASSLIGGEQYF.